Detailed here is one T cell receptor beta chain. Its antigen remains unidentified. This sample was taken from a study of T cells in localized non-small cell lung cancer. Findings and caveats of the study: Peak T cell clonality was found in uninvolved adjacent lung, exceeding tumor. Heterogeneity cannot be ruled out, as sequencing used one tumor region only. Median about 58 top-100 tumor clones were shared with paired adjacent lung. Longer overall survival associated with higher blood T cell density; shorter survival with higher adjacent-lung clonality.

Produced via immunoSEQ multiplex PCR; TCRdb's table is partial and in-frame only. Found here are some 41,000 clones, 75% to 95% of them singletons; the top ten hold under 12%. This CDR3 comprises 14 residues. The V gene lost 2 bases and the J gene lost 3 bases, with 11 bases spanning the gap. The germline V gene encodes CDR1 SGHRS and CDR2 YFSETQ. The rearrangement uses TRBV5-1 and TRBJ1-1, with TRBD1 as a possible D gene (5 bases). Sequencing was performed on PBMCs, taken before any cancer treatment. This clonotype originated in a woman aged 40-75 years with stage II lung adenocarcinoma. The CDR3 is CASSFQGGDTEAFF. CDR3 DNA: TGCGCCAGCAGCTTCCAGGGTGGGGACACTGAAGCTTTCTTT.